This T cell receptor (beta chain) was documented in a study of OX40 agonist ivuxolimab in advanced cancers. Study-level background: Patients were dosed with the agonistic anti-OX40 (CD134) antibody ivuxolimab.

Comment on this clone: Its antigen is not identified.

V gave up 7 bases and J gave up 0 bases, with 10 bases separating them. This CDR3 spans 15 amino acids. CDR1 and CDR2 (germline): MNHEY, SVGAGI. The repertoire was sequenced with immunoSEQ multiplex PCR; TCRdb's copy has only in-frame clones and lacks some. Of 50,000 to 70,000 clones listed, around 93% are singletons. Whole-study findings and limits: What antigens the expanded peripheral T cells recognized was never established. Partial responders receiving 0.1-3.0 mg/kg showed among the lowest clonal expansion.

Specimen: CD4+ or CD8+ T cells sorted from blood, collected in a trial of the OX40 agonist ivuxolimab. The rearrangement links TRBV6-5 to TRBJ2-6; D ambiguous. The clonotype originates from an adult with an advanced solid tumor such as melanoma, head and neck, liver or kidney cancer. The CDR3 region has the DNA TGTGCCAGCAAGGATATCGTCTCTGGGGCCAACGTCCTGACTTTC. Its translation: CASKDIVSGANVLTF.